The 3 T cell receptor beta chains below all came from one sample that was sequenced in a study of T cells in women clearing cervical HPV infection. Profiled with immunoSEQ multiplex PCR; TCRdb holds only in-frame clones, not every one. In all, the sample yields tens of thousands of clones. Sequencing was carried out using blood buffy coat. These receptors were taken from a woman aged 18-70 years with a cervical HPV16 infection that either progressed to CIN3+ or cleared (not recorded which).

About this clone: Read data end 3 residues before the CDR3 end; the end is taken from the germline J gene. The gene calls are TRBV18 and TRBJ1-2; unclear D gene. The CDR3 has 13 amino acids. The germline gives CDR1 KGHSH, CDR2 LQKENI. Trimming took off 3 bases at V and 2 bases at J, with 7 bases between the two ends. Incomplete CDR3 DNA: TGTGCCAGCTCACCTGACTCCAACTATGGC. Its protein is CASSPDSNYG. The CDR3 reads in full as CASSPDSNYGYTF. The variable domain in full, completed from reference TRBV18 and TRBJ1-2, reads NAGVMQNPRHLVRRRGQEARLRCSPMKGHSHVYWYRQLPEEGLKFMVYLQKENIIDESGMPKERFSAEFPKEGPSILRIQQVVRGDSAAYFCASSPDSNYGYTFGSGTRLTVV.

On this clone itself: The missing CDR3 end, 3 residues past where the read stops, is filled in from the germline J gene. The chain has TRBV13 and TRBJ2-5; TRBD1 is a possible D gene (5 bases). Trimming stripped 5 bases from V and 2 bases from J, with 12 bases between. The germline V gene encodes CDR1 PRHDT and CDR2 FYEKMQ (reference sequence). This CDR3 contains 14 residues. The covered CDR3 bases are TGTGCCAGCAGCCTCAAGCAGGGACAAGAGACC. Translated, it gives CASSLKQGQET. The whole CDR3 region reads CASSLKQGQETQYF.

About this clone: The read comes to an end 3 residues before the CDR3 does, leaving the germline J gene to fill in the end. This chain uses TRBV18 with TRBJ2-1, with 10 nucleotides matching TRBD1. The germline gives CDR1 KGHSH, CDR2 LQKENI. V lost 4 bases to trimming and J lost 8 bases; unmatched junction nucleotides: 8. CDR3 length: 15 amino acids. CDR3 loop: CASSRSGQGNYEQFF. The part of the CDR3 DNA that was read is TGTGCCAGCTCACGTTCGGGACAGGGGAATTATGAG.